Sequencing of this T cell receptor beta chain was carried out in a study of beta chain features in type 1 diabetes. Study-level points and caveats: Shorter TCRB CDR3s, moderately but significantly so, marked every one of the four CD4+ subsets in Type 1 diabetes patients. Shorter templates might be favored by PCR, and equally so in patients and in controls. Compared with healthy donors, patients appeared to share more similar naive, central memory and regulatory TCRB repertoires.

The investigators reverse transcribed all of the isolated RNA, so they sequenced expressed TCRB transcripts. Profiled with immunoSEQ multiplex PCR; TCRdb holds only in-frame clones, not every one. The table has 160,000 or so clones, about 9% seen once. Every donor provided one heparinised blood draw, which averaged approximately 100 mL. CD4+ cells of the naive, central memory, regulatory and stem cell-like memory types were sorted via CD45RO/CCR7/CD25/CD127/CD95/CD27. Concerning this clone: The antigen is not known.

The receptor comes from a woman aged 30 to 39 with type 1 diabetes. Input material: central memory CD4+ T cells from blood.

The CDR3 sequence: CASSPGLAGAGEQFF. CDR3 bases: TGTGCCAGCAGCCCTGGACTAGCGGGAGCAGGTGAGCAGTTCTTC. The chain has TRBV5-4 and TRBJ2-1, with TRBD2 identical over 13 bases. Germline CDR1 and CDR2: SGHNT and YYREEE (reference sequence). This CDR3 is 15 amino acids long. V lost 4 bases and J lost 9; bases outside the gene matches: 7.